What follows describes a single TCR beta chain. CDR1 and CDR2 (germline): SQVTM, ANQGSEA. With 6 bases clipped from V and 3 bases from J, the junction kept 12 bases outside the gene matches. The CDR3 loop spans 16 amino acids. These data belong to a study of blood T cell repertoires in COVID-19. Study context: PBMCs, B-cell-depleted T cells, or T cells were the source of the cDNA or gDNA that made up the material.

In the study's own analysis: Estimation of nucleated cell counts was performed using reference gene primer amplification. Here immunoSEQ multiplex PCR was the method, and the copy in TCRdb shows in-frame clones only, minus some. D and trimming come from the DNA, and the V and J calls and clone size come from that table. The data contain about 270,000 clones, more than 80% of them singletons. Recruits, aged roughly 18 to 95 years, lived in 24 US areas. V and J are TRBV29-1 and TRBJ2-3, with TRBD2 matching 10 bases. The receptor was derived from a woman in her thirties with acute COVID-19. Sequencing input: PBMCs or T cells enriched from blood (not recorded which). CDR3 amino acids: CSVTSRLGLATDTQYF. CDR3 DNA: TGCAGCGTCACCTCACGGTTGGGACTAGCGACAGATACGCAGTATTTT.